Given below is one T cell receptor (beta chain) in context. Its antigen is as yet unknown. These data are taken from a study of shared clonotypes between healthy human individuals. Study as a whole: Each donor's CD8 memory used one plate, CD8 naive two, each CD4 subset three. General observations from the study: Clonotype sharing across several donors was observed for around 4.8% of naive CD4 clonotypes.

The CDR3 extends over 15 amino acids. The germline CDR1 and CDR2 sequences are SNHLY and FYNNEI. Trimming cost V 6 bases and J 8 bases; bases outside gene matches: 12. Authors' data handling: Quality scores were absent from the junction-only immunoSEQ sequences, so filtering differed. Measured with immunoSEQ multiplex PCR; TCRdb has only the in-frame clones, and not every one. The DNA was the basis for D and trimming; V, J and clone size are from that table. The profile shows roughly 2.6 million clones, around nine tenths of them singletons. Every contributor of samples was a Caucasian grown-up residing in Nashville, Tennessee.

Sequencing was done on a sample of naive CD4+ T cells sorted from blood. Described subset: CD45RA+ positively selected. The chain carries TRBV2 and TRBJ1-2, with 10 bases matching TRBD1. The receptor's source is a young man in good health. CDR3 amino acids: CASSRWGQGKEGYTF. The DNA of the CDR3 is TGTGCCAGCAGCCGGTGGGGACAGGGGAAGGAAGGCTACACCTTC.